These 18 T cell receptor beta chains were sequenced from one sample in a study of blood T cells in healthy people across ages. A second about 6 to 12 cycle PCR used barcoded and J-beta primers. TCRdb re-called the 5' RACE reads through MiXCR, storing one row per CDR3 protein. The repertoire includes 800,000 to 950,000 distinct CDR3 sequences, roughly 28% of them detected once, and 10% to 13% sits in the top ten. This same sample was also part of a study on T cells of mothers and their children.

The sequencing sample was made of blood. These receptor sequences come from a woman between 40 and 50 years old in good health.

This clonotype was counted a few times. This clone may be a read error of a much larger clone one base away. The chain has TRBV10-3 and TRBJ2-1, with D perhaps TRBD1 (6 bases). There are 13 residues in the CDR3. Germline CDR1 reads ENHRY; CDR2 reads SYGVKD. The CDR3 is CASYREKGNGQFF. As DNA, the CDR3 is TGTGCCAGCTACAGGGAAAAAGGCAATGGGCAGTTCTTC.

Of note for this clonotype: One end of the junction does not line up with germline, which may come from a read error. The V gene is TRBV7-2, the J gene TRBJ1-2, with TRBD1 matching over 10 bases. The CDR3 covers 12 residues. The germline V gene encodes CDR1 SGHTA and CDR2 FQGNSA. The CDR3 sequence is CVSSMTGGGYTF. DNA for the CDR3: TGTGTCAGCAGCATGACAGGGGGCGGCTACACCTTC.

This chain connects TRBV12-5 to TRBJ2-3; 8 bases line up with TRBD1. CDR3 length: 15 amino acids. Germline lookup yields CDR1 LGHNT and CDR2 FRNRAP. Losses at the gene ends were 4 bases for V and 1 base for J; bases not matched to a gene: 4. The CDR3 nucleotides are TGTGCTAGTGGTTCCATGACAGGGGGCACAGATACGCAGTATTTT. Protein product: CASGSMTGGTDTQYF.

Concerning this clonotype itself: The junction differs from germline at one of its ends, possibly a read error. V usage is TRBV6-5 and J usage is TRBJ1-4, with no clear D. Germline CDR1 and CDR2: MNHEY and SVGAGI. The CDR3 has 15 residues. Here the CDR3 reads CASSYSRRVNKKLFF. CDR3 sequence (DNA): TGTGCCAGCAGTTACTCCCGTCGAGTTAATAAAAAACTGTTTTTT.

The chain joins TRBV19 to TRBJ2-3; D may be TRBD1 (6 bases). Trimming stripped 7 bases from V and 3 bases from J, with 17 bases between. Germline V lookup: CDR1 LNHDA, CDR2 SQIVND (reference sequence). CDR3 size: 15 residues. CDR3 residues: CASTKSQGPTDTQYF. The CDR3 nucleotides are TGTGCCAGTACCAAAAGTCAGGGGCCGACAGATACGCAGTATTTT.

This clonotype was counted ten times or more. The V call is TRBV6-5, the J call TRBJ1-2, with D possibly matching TRBD1 (5 bases). CDR1 is MNHEY and CDR2 is SVGAGI in the germline V gene. Trimming left V 2 bases short and J 4 bases short, with 14 bases between. The CDR3 is 15 residues long. CDR3 nucleotide sequence: TGTGCCAGCAGTTACCAGACAGTCGTTGGCTATGGCTACACCTTC. Protein: CASSYQTVVGYGYTF.

The CDR3 sequence is CSVREGAGTPGGQYF. CDR3 bases: TGCAGCGTTCGAGAGGGAGCGGGGACCCCCGGTGGGCAGTACTTC. J is TRBJ2-7 and V is TRBV29-1, with 7 positions matching TRBD2. This CDR3 has 15 residues. Germline values: CDR1 SQVTM, CDR2 ANQGSEA. The ends lost 5 bases at V and 9 bases at J; junction bases unmatched: 19.

V is TRBV3-1 and J is TRBJ2-1; the match to TRBD2 covers 12 bases. CDR1 is LGHDT, CDR2 YNNKEL, per germline (reference sequence). CDR3 length: 19 residues. With 1 base clipped from V and 6 bases from J, the junction kept 13 bases outside the gene matches. CDR3 nucleotide sequence: TGTGCCAGCAGCCAAGGAGCCTCTAGCGGGGGGGCTGTACCCAATGAGCAGTTCTTC. Protein product: CASSQGASSGGAVPNEQFF.

Note on this clonotype: A read error may explain this, as a much larger clone is one base away. The CDR3 loop is CATSDGGFSETQFF. The CDR3, as DNA: TGTGCCACCAGTGATGGCGGTTTTTCGGAGACCCAGTTCTTC. The rearrangement links TRBV24-1 to TRBJ2-1, with D hard to call. CDR3 length: 14 amino acids. V shed 3 bases and J shed 13 bases, with 18 bases lying between them. Germline CDR1 is KGHDR and CDR2 is SFDVKD.

The J gene is TRBJ2-3, the V gene TRBV19; no reliable D call. Deletions cut 4 bases from V and 2 bases from J, with 7 bases between. The V gene's germline CDR1 is LNHDA and CDR2 SQIVND (reference sequence). This CDR3 contains 13 residues. The CDR3 loop reads CASSTPPTDTQYF. Written as DNA, the CDR3 is TGTGCCAGTAGTACTCCTCCCACAGATACGCAGTATTTT. Variable domain in full (rest from reference TRBV19 and TRBJ2-3): DGGITQSPKYLFRKEGQNVTLSCEQNLNHDAMYWYRQDPGQGLRLIYYSQIVNDFQKGDIAEGYSVSREKKESFPLTVTSAQKNPTAFYLCASSTPPTDTQYFGPGTRLTVL.

This clonotype was recorded a few times. This rearrangement joins TRBV20-1 to TRBJ1-2, with a tentative D call TRBD1 (5 bases). Trimming pared 7 bases from V and 8 bases from J, leaving 20 bases between. The CDR3 has 13 amino acids. Per the germline V gene, CDR1 is DFQATT and CDR2 is SNEGSKA (reference sequence). The CDR3 region has the DNA TGCAGTGTTTCGCTACAGGTGGGCAGAGGCTACACCTTC. Its translation is CSVSLQVGRGYTF.

This clonotype has a single count. One end of the junction fails to match germline, which may point to a read error. The chain couples TRBV5-1 to TRBJ2-2; D gene uncertain. The germline V gene encodes CDR1 SGHRS and CDR2 YFSETQ. The CDR3 has 14 residues. The CDR3: CACSLAVNSGELFF. CDR3 DNA: TGCGCCTGCAGCTTGGCGGTGAATTCCGGGGAGCTGTTTTTT.

CDR3 region: CASRRAGGDKDTQYF. CDR3 DNA sequence: TGTGCCAGCCGACGGGCCGGGGGGGACAAAGATACGCAGTATTTT. V is TRBV7-2 and J is TRBJ2-3; 8 bases agree with TRBD2. The CDR3 length is 15 residues. The germline gives CDR1 SGHTA, CDR2 FQGNSA. Trimming at V came to 8 bases and at J to 5 bases, leaving 12 bases not matched to a gene.

This clonotype was seen many times. The V and J genes are TRBV7-2 and TRBJ2-7; 11 positions match TRBD2. The germline V gene encodes CDR1 SGHTA and CDR2 FQGNSA. V lost 1 base to trimming and J lost 5 bases; unmatched junction nucleotides: 4. The CDR3 is made up of 15 amino acids. The CDR3: CASSLVAGGPNEQYF. CDR3 DNA sequence: TGTGCCAGCAGCTTAGTAGCGGGGGGGCCCAACGAGCAGTACTTC.

The chain is built from TRBV5-1 and TRBJ1-2; D unresolved. The V end was cut by 0 bases, the J end by 0 bases, with 15 bases between. The CDR3 is 17 amino acids. CDR1 is SGHRS and CDR2 is YFSETQ in the germline V gene. The CDR3 sequence is CASSLARSLTSNYGYTF. The DNA of the CDR3 is TGCGCCAGCAGCTTGGCCCGCTCGCTTACATCTAACTATGGCTACACCTTC.

The chain links TRBV20-1 to TRBJ2-4; the D is unclear. Matching the DNA end better, TRBJ2-7 makes the J call doubtful. CDR3 length: 14 amino acids. Germline V gene sequence: CDR1 DFQATT, CDR2 SNEGSKA (reference sequence). CDR3 region: CSARETVGTYEQYF. The CDR3 DNA is TGCAGTGCTAGAGAGACGGTGGGGACCTACGAGCAGTACTTC.

This chain connects TRBV12-3 or TRBV12-4 to TRBJ2-3; perhaps TRBD2 as D (5 bases). V was clipped by 7 bases and J by 10 bases, with 21 bases between them. The CDR3 totals 14 residues. CDR3 coding DNA: TGTGCCAGCATGAACCCCGGGGAGACGAGTGCGCAGTATTTT. It encodes CASMNPGETSAQYF.

This clonotype has a handful of counts. This chain joins TRBV15 and TRBJ2-3, with 7 bases fitting TRBD2. Trimming took 3 bases from V and 0 from J; bases not matched to a gene: 9. The germline gives CDR1 LNHNV, CDR2 YYDKDF (reference sequence). This CDR3 spans 17 amino acids. In nucleotides, the CDR3 is TGTGCCACCAGCAGGACCCGGGACTATCCTAGCACAGATACGCAGTATTTT. It codes for CATSRTRDYPSTDTQYF.